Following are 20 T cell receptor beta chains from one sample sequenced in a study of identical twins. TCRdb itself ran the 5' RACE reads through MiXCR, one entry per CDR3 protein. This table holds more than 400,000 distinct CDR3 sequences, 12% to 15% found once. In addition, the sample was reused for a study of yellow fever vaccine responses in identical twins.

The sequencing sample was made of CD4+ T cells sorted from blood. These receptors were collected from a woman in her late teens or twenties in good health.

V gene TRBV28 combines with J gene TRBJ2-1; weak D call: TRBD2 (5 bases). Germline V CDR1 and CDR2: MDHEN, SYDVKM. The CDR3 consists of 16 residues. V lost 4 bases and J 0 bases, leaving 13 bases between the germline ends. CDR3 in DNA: TGTGCCAGCAGTTCCCCAGCGGCCAGCTCCTACAATGAGCAGTTCTTC. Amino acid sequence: CASSSPAASSYNEQFF.

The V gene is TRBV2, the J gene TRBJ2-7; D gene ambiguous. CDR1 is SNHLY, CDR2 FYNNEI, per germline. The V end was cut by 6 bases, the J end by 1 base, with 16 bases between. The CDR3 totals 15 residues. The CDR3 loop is CASSPWQVASYEQYF. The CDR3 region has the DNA TGTGCCAGCAGCCCCTGGCAGGTCGCGTCCTACGAGCAGTACTTC.

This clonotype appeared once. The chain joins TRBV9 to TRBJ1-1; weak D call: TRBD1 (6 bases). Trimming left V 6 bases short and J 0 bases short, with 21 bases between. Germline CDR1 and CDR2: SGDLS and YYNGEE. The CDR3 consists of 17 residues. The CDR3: CASTPREGGRMNTEAFF. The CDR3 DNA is TGTGCCAGCACCCCTAGAGAGGGGGGACGGATGAACACTGAAGCTTTCTTT.

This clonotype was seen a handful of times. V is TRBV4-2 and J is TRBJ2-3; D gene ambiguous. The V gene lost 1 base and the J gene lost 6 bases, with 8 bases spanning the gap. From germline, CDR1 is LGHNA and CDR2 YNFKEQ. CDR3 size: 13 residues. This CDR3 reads CASSQVLEDTQYF. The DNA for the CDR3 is TGTGCCAGCAGCCAAGTGCTAGAGGATACGCAGTATTTT.

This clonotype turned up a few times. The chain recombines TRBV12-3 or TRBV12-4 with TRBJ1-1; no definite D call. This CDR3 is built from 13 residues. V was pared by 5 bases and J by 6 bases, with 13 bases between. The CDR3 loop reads CASSPTDPPEAFF. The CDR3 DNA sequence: TGTGCCAGCAGTCCTACAGACCCACCTGAAGCTTTCTTT.

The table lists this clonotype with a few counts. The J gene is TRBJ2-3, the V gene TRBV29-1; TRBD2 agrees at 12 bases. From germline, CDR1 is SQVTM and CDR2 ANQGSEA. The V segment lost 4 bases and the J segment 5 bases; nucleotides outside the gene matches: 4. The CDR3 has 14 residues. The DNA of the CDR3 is TGCAGCGTTGGACTAGCGGGGGCCGGAGATACGCAGTATTTT. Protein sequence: CSVGLAGAGDTQYF.

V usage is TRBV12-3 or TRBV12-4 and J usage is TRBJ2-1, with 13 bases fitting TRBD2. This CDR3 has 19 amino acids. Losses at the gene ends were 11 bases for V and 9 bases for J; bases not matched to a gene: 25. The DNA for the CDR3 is TGTGCCTTCTGTCCCGGGAGGACTAGCGGGAGAGGGGCGATCGGTGAGCAGTTCTTC. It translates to CAFCPGRTSGRGAIGEQFF.

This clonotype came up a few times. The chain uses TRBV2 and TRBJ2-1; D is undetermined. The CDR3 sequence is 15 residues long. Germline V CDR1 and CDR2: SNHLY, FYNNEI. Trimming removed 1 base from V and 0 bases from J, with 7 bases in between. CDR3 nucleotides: TGTGCCAGCAGTGAAGACAGACTCTCCTACAATGAGCAGTTCTTC. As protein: CASSEDRLSYNEQFF.

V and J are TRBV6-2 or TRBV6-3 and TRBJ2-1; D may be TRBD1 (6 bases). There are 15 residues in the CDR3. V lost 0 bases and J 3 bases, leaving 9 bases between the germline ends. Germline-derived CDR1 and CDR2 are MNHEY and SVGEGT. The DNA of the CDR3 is TGTGCCAGCAGTTACTCGGAGGACAGCTACAATGAGCAGTTCTTC. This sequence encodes CASSYSEDSYNEQFF.

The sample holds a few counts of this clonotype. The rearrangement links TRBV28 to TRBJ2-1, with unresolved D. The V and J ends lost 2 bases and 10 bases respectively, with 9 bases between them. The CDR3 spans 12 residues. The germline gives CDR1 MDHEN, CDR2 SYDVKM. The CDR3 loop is CASSLIGWEQFF. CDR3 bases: TGTGCCAGCAGTTTAATAGGCTGGGAGCAGTTCTTC.

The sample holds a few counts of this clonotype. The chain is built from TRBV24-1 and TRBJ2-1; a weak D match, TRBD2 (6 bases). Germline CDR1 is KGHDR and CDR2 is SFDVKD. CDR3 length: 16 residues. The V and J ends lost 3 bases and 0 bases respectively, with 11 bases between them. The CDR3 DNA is TGTGCCACCAGTGATCCTAGCGTCAGCTCCTACAATGAGCAGTTCTTC. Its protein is CATSDPSVSSYNEQFF.

The CDR3 region is CASRYSTEETQYF. The CDR3 region has the DNA TGCGCCAGCAGATATAGCACTGAAGAGACCCAGTACTTC. The chain combines TRBV5-1 with TRBJ2-5; D is undetermined. Germline V CDR1 and CDR2: SGHRS, YFSETQ. The germline V and J ends were trimmed by 5 bases and 3 bases, with 11 bases remaining between them. The length of the CDR3 is 13 residues.

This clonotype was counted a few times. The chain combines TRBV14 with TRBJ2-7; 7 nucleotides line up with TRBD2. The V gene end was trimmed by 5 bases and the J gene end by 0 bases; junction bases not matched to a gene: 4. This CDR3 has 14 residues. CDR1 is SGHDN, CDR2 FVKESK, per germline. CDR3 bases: TGTGCCAGCAGCGCACGCGGGAGCTCCTACGAGCAGTACGTC. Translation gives CASSARGSSYEQYV.

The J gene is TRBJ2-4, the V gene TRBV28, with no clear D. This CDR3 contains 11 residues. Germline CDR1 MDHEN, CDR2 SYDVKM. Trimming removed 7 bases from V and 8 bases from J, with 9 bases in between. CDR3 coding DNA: TGTGCCAGCAATTTCGAGGACATTCAGTACTTC. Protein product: CASNFEDIQYF. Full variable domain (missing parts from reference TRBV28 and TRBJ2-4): DVKVTQSSRYLVKRTGEKVFLECVQDMDHENMFWYRQDPGLGLRLIYFSYDVKMKEKGDIPEGYSVSREKKERFSLILESASTNQTSMYLCASNFEDIQYFGAGTRLSVL.

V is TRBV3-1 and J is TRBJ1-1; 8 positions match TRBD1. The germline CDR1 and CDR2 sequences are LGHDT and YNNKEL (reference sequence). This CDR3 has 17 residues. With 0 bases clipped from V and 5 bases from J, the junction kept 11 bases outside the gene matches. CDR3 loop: CASSQDVYQGAKTEAFF. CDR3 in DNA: TGTGCCAGCAGCCAAGACGTTTACCAGGGGGCAAAGACTGAAGCTTTCTTT.

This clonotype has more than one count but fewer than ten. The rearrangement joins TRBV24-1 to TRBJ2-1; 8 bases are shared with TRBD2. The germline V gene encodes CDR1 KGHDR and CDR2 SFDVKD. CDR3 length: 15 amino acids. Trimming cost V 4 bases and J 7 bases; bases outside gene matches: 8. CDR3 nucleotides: TGTGCCACCAGTGAAACCGCCGGGACTAGGAATGAGCAGTTCTTC. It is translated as CATSETAGTRNEQFF.

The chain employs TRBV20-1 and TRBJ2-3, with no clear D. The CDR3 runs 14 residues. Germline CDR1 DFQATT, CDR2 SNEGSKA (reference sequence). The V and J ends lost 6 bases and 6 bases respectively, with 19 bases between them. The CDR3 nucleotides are TGCAGTGCACCAAACTCCCTGGTGAGGGATACGCAGTATTTT. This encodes CSAPNSLVRDTQYF.

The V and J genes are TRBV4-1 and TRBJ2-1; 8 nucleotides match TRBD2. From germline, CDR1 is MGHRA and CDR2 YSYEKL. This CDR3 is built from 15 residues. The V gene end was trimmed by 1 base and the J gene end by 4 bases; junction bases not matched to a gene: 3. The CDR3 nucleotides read TGCGCCAGCAGCCAAGTGGGACTAGGGTACAATGAGCAGTTCTTC. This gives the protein CASSQVGLGYNEQFF.

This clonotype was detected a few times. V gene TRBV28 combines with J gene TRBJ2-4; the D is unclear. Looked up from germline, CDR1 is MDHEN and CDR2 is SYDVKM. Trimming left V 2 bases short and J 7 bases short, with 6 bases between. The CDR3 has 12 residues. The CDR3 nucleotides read TGTGCCAGCAGTTTAAACCGGAACATTCAGTACTTC. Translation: CASSLNRNIQYF.

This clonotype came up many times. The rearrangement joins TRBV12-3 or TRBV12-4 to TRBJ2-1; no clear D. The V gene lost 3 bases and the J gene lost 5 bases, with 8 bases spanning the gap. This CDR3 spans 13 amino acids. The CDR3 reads CASSFLGNNEQFF. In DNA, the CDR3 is TGTGCCAGCAGTTTCCTAGGGAACAATGAGCAGTTCTTC.